This T cell receptor (beta chain) was captured in a study of T cell responses to AZD1222 COVID-19 vaccine. Using immunoSEQ multiplex PCR, the repertoire was profiled, and TCRdb retains in-frame clones only, with some absent. The repertoire consists of roughly 150,000 clones, with more than 85% occurring once and the leading ten covering over 8%. Notes on the study in general: Spike-wide coverage was observed for vaccine-associated CD4 TCRs, with dominant responses at 160-218 and 743-854. White British ancestry dominated among donors, who included more females, and clonal diversity was possibly underestimated. Epitopes outside B.1.351 and B.1.1.7 mutated regions reportedly drew nearly half of spike TCRs. Spike-specific TCR repertoires showed rising breadth and depth after two AZD1222 doses.

J gave up 2 bases and V 5 bases, and 4 bases lay outside the gene matches. The germline CDR1 and CDR2 sequences are LNHDA and SQIVND (reference sequence). The CDR3 covers 15 residues. To note about this clone: Its antigen is unknown.

The sequence derives from an adult in good health. The sequencing here drew on peripheral blood, taken on day 0 of AZD1222 vaccination. The chain employs TRBV19 and TRBJ2-3; 10 bases fit TRBD2. The CDR3 DNA is TGTGCCAGTAGTGTAGCGGGGGGCCACACAGATACGCAGTATTTT. Encoded protein: CASSVAGGHTDTQYF.